This T cell receptor (beta chain) stems from a study of tumor and adjacent non-tumor tissue in lung cancer. Study-wide background: The patients, roughly 9 men and roughly 5 women, were about 30 to 76 with stage I to III disease.

This sample's RNA came from whole unsorted tissue. V was clipped by 8 bases and J by 1 base; unmatched bases: 7. The CDR3 consists of 13 residues. The germline V gene has CDR1 SQVTM and CDR2 ANQGSEA. About this clonotype: This may come from a read error, since a much larger clone is one base off.

A modified ARM-PCR protocol with three rounds of nested PCR amplified TCRbeta. TCRdb ran MiXCR on the multiplex PCR reads and lists one entry per CDR3 protein. Altogether 220,000 or so distinct CDR3 sequences are present, over 55% being singletons, with the ten largest covering about 25%. The V call is TRBV29-1, the J call TRBJ1-1, with 7 nucleotides matching TRBD1. The material sequenced was lung tumor tissue. The TCR sequence derives from a man between 60 and 75 years old with non-small cell lung cancer. Here the CDR3 reads CSYRGQSNTEAFF. DNA of the CDR3: TGCAGCTACAGGGGACAGTCGAACACTGAAGCTTTCTTT.